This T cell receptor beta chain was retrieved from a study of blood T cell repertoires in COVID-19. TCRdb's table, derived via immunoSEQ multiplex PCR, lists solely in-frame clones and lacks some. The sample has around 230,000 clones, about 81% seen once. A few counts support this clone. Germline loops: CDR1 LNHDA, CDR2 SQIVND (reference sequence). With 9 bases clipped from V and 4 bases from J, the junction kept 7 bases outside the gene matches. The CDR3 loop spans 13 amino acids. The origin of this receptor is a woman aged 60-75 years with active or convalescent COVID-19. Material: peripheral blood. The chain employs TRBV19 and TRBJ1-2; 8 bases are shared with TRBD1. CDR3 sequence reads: CASTDRGAYGYTF. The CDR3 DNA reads TGTGCCAGCACCGACAGGGGTGCCTATGGCTACACCTTC.